This T cell receptor beta chain derives from a study of technical replicates of blood from several donors. Trimming cost V 4 bases and J 3 bases; bases outside gene matches: 6. The CDR3 runs 15 residues. Germline lookup yields CDR1 SNHLY and CDR2 FYNNEI. Measured with immunoSEQ multiplex PCR; TCRdb has only the in-frame clones, and not every one. The sample has about 62,000 clones; around 92% are singletons. The sequenced material came from PBMCs. The receptor was isolated from a human donor in good health. Some clones in this sample may be carry-over from other donors' samples. The rearrangement uses TRBV2 and TRBJ2-3; 8 nucleotides align to TRBD2. CDR3 bases: TGTGCCAGCAGTGCCCGGGGGGGCCGGACAGATACGCAGTATTTT. Residues: CASSARGGRTDTQYF.